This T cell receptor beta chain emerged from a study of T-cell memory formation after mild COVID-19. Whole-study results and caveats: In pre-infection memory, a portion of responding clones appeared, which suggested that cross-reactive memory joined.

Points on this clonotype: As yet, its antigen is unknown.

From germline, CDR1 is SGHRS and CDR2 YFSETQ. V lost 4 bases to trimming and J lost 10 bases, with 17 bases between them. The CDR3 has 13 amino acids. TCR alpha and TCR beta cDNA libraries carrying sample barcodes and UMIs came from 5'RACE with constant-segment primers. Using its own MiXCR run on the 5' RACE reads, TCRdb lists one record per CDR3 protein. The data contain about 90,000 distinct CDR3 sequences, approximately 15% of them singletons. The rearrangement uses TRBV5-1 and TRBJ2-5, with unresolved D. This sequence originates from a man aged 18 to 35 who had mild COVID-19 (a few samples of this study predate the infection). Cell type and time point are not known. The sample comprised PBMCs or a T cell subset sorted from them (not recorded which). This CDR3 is CASSPSGRGSQYF. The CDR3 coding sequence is TGCGCCAGCAGCCCCTCGGGCCGCGGCAGCCAGTACTTC.